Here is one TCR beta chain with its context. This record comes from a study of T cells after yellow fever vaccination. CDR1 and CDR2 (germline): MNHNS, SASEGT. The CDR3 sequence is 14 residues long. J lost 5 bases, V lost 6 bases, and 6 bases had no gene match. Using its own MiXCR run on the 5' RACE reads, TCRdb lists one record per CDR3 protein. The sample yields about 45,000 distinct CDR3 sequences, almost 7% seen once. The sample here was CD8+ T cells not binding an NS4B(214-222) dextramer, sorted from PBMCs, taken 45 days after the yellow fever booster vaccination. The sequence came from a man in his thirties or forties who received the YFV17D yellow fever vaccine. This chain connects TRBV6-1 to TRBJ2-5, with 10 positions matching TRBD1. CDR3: CASRGQGIFETQYF. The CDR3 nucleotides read TGTGCCAGCAGGGGACAGGGGATATTCGAGACCCAGTACTTC.